Here is one T cell receptor beta chain with its context. Data came from immunoSEQ multiplex PCR; TCRdb stores just in-frame clones and leaves some out. Of 150,000 to 200,000 clones detected, 75% to 90% appear once; the ten largest clones hold roughly 11%. This entry belongs to a study of blood T cell repertoires in COVID-19. Study-level background: T cells, B-cell-depleted T cells, or PBMCs supplied cDNA or gDNA.

V was shortened by 6 bases and J by 4 bases, with 15 bases between the two germline ends. The CDR3 contains 14 residues. Germline V gene sequence: CDR1 LGHNT, CDR2 FRNRAP. This TCR came from a human donor with active or convalescent COVID-19. The donor label of this sample is uncertain. The sequenced material came from peripheral blood. The J gene is TRBJ1-2, the V gene TRBV12-5; D ambiguous. Written as DNA, the CDR3 is TGTGCTAGTGGATCGGGAGAAGAACTCTATGGCTACACCTTC. Amino acid sequence: CASGSGEELYGYTF.